One and the same sample provided the 16 T cell receptor beta chains below, sequenced in a study of molecular identifiers for immune sequencing clone quantification. TCRdb re-derived calls from the PCR reads in MiXCR, one entry per CDR3 protein. The sample records over 600,000 distinct CDR3 sequences, less than 20% being singletons. Material for sequencing was naive CD8+ T cells from blood, with Jurkat cell RNA spiked in. Subset here: FACS-sorted CD8+CD4-CCR7+CD45RA+ naive T cells. These TCRs come from a human donor in good health. Some libraries in this study had Jurkat cell RNA spiked in.

To note about this clonotype: The conserved final phenylalanine or tryptophan is absent from the CDR3, which likely points to a read error. The CDR3 DNA follows: TGTGCCAACCAAACCGAAATACAGTTGAACACTGAAGCTTTCTCT. Its translation is CANQTEIQLNTEAFS. The genes are TRBV6-5 and TRBJ1-1; D call uncertain. Germline V gives CDR1 MNHEY, CDR2 SVGAGI. The CDR3 totals 15 residues. V was clipped by 10 bases and J by 0 bases, with 18 bases between them.

At least ten counts were recorded for this clonotype. The rearrangement uses TRBV28 and TRBJ2-5, with 10 bases that match TRBD2. Germline CDR1 MDHEN, CDR2 SYDVKM. With 5 bases clipped from V and 3 bases from J, the junction kept 12 bases outside the gene matches. The CDR3 loop spans 17 amino acids. The CDR3 loop reads CASSPRLAGPVEETQYF. CDR3 DNA: TGTGCCAGCAGTCCCCGACTAGCGGGCCCCGTGGAAGAGACCCAGTACTTC.

In its sample, this clonotype was seen many times. The V and J genes are TRBV4-3 and TRBJ2-1, with D possibly matching TRBD2 (5 bases). Germline loops: CDR1 LGHNA, CDR2 YSLEER. Trimming cost V 3 bases and J 10 bases, with 13 bases left between them. CDR3 length: 13 amino acids. CDR3 loop: CASSHTRKPEQFF. CDR3 bases: TGCGCCAGCAGCCACACTAGGAAGCCGGAGCAGTTCTTC.

The sample holds many counts of this clonotype. The V and J genes are TRBV7-8 and TRBJ2-7; D perhaps matches TRBD1 (5 bases). Germline V lookup: CDR1 SGHVS, CDR2 FQNEAQ. This CDR3 contains 16 residues. Trimming stripped 1 base from V and 2 bases from J, with 15 bases between. CDR3 nucleotides: TGTGCCAGCAGCTTAGGGCCAGGGCCGGGCACCTACGAGCAGTACTTC. Amino acids: CASSLGPGPGTYEQYF.

At least ten counts were recorded for this clonotype. The chain carries TRBV7-9 and TRBJ2-3; 9 bases are a match to TRBD2. This CDR3 has 15 residues. Germline CDR1 is SEHNR and CDR2 is FQNEAQ (reference sequence). Trimming removed 5 bases from V and 1 base from J; junction bases left unmatched: 4. The CDR3, as DNA: TGTGCCAGCAGCACCTCTAGCGGGGGCACAGATACGCAGTATTTT. Translated, it gives CASSTSSGGTDTQYF. Full variable domain (missing parts from reference TRBV7-9 and TRBJ2-3): DTGVSQNPRHKITKRGQNVTFRCDPISEHNRLYWYRQTLGQGPEFLTYFQNEAQLEKSRLLSDRFSAERPKGSFSTLEIQRTEQGDSAMYLCASSTSSGGTDTQYFGPGTRLTVL.

There are many counts of this clonotype. The genes are TRBV30 and TRBJ2-6; D unclear. The CDR3 consists of 16 residues. V gave up 3 bases and J gave up 0 bases, with 12 bases separating them. Germline-derived CDR1 and CDR2 are GTSNPN and SVGIG (reference sequence). CDR3 loop: CAWSSFQSSGANVLTF. The DNA for the CDR3 is TGTGCCTGGAGCAGCTTCCAGAGCTCTGGGGCCAACGTCCTGACTTTC.

This clonotype was seen ten or more times. The J gene is TRBJ1-1, the V gene TRBV5-5; no definite D call. Germline CDR1 and CDR2: SGHKS and YYEKEE (reference sequence). The CDR3 contains 15 residues. Trimming shortened V by 4 bases and J by 0 bases, and 13 bases separated the two germline ends. Written as DNA, the CDR3 is TGTGCCAGCAGCGGGATTGACCCCATGAACACTGAAGCTTTCTTT. This gives the protein CASSGIDPMNTEAFF. Supplemented by reference TRBV5-5 and TRBJ1-1, the full variable domain reads DAGVTQSPTHLIKTRGQQVTLRCSPISGHKSVSWYQQVLGQGPQFIFQYYEKEERGRGNFPDRFSARQFPNYSSELNVNALLLGDSALYLCASSGIDPMNTEAFFGQGTRLTVV.

In its sample, this clonotype was seen a few times. This chain connects TRBV3-2 to TRBJ2-7. TRBV3-2 is recorded as a pseudogene. This CDR3 has 19 residues. The CDR3 DNA reads TGTGCCAGCAGCCAAGATTTTTCGGCCGGATTGCCGTACCCCTACGAGCAGTACTTC. Translated, it gives CASSQDFSAGLPYPYEQYF.

This clonotype occurred many times. CDR3 DNA sequence: TGTGCCAGCAGTACCCGGCCTACCCCCCCGAACACCGGGGAGCTGTTTTTT. Residues: CASSTRPTPPNTGELFF. This sequence joins TRBV6-6 and TRBJ2-2, with D hard to call. The ends were cut back, 5 bases at V and 0 bases at J, with 16 bases in the middle. CDR3 length equals 17 residues. Germline CDR1 and CDR2: MNHNY and SVGAGI (reference sequence).

Comment on this clonotype: Because the CDR3's place on the DNA is in doubt, the DNA is left out and the CDR3 is given as listed by TCRdb. V is TRBV5-3 and J is TRBJ1-2; TRBD1, the table's D call, lacks a check against the DNA. TRBV5-3 is flagged as an ORF with uncertain function. The CDR3 comprises 16 residues, both ends counted. This CDR3 reads CASSLVGQDANYGCTF.

This clonotype was picked up many times. The rearrangement uses TRBV6-1 and TRBJ2-3; TRBD1 is a possible D gene (5 bases). V lost 9 bases and J 2 bases, leaving 15 bases between the germline ends. Per germline, CDR1 MNHNS and CDR2 SASEGT. The CDR3 has 14 amino acids. The CDR3 sequence: CASVDTLITDTQYF. The CDR3 DNA reads TGTGCCAGTGTGGACACCCTGATCACAGATACGCAGTATTTT.

This clonotype was detected many times. The genes are TRBV29-1 and TRBJ1-6; D gene ambiguous. This CDR3 is 12 amino acids long. Germline V CDR1 and CDR2: SQVTM, ANQGSEA. Trimming removed 4 bases at V and 14 bases at J, with 15 bases between. CDR3 coding DNA: TGCAGCGTTGTTGATCGCCTGTCGACCCTCCACTTT. This translates into CSVVDRLSTLHF.

The sample holds many counts of this clonotype. The chain has TRBV3-1 and TRBJ2-3, with a weak D call TRBD2 (5 bases). The V end was cut by 4 bases, the J end by 6 bases, with 11 bases between. Germline assignment: CDR1 LGHDT and CDR2 YNNKEL (reference sequence). This CDR3 has 13 amino acids. In DNA form, the CDR3 reads TGTGCCAGCAGCCCAGACTCTAGCGATACGCAGTATTTT. Its protein is CASSPDSSDTQYF.

With regard to this clonotype: This may be a read error: a much more frequent sequence differs by one nucleotide. The chain joins TRBV9 to TRBJ1-5, with D maybe TRBD1 (6 bases). Trimming removed 3 bases from V and 5 bases from J, with 15 bases in between. The CDR3 has 15 residues. The V gene's germline CDR1 is SGDLS and CDR2 YYNGEE. Written as DNA, the CDR3 is TGTGCCAGCAGCGCAGCAGGGGAGGTCGATCAGCCCCAGCATTTT. Amino acids: CASSAAGEVDQPQHF.

This clonotype appeared many times. This chain joins TRBV7-9 and TRBJ2-5; weak D call: TRBD1 (6 bases). The CDR3 runs 13 residues. Germline V gives CDR1 SEHNR, CDR2 FQNEAQ (reference sequence). V was pared by 10 bases and J by 6 bases, with 18 bases between. The CDR3 bases are TGTGCCACCAAAGAGGGGGACCGAAAGACCCAGTACTTC. As protein: CATKEGDRKTQYF.

With respect to this clonotype: A much larger clone lies a single base off, so this may be a read error. The CDR3 region has the DNA TGTGCCAGCAGTGAGCTTAGTTCGCCAGAGCAGTACTTC. Its protein product is CASSELSSPEQYF. V usage is TRBV2 and J usage is TRBJ2-7; no clear D. CDR1 SNHLY and CDR2 FYNNEI come from the germline V gene. The CDR3 has 13 residues. With 3 bases removed from V and 7 bases from J, the gap between germline ends came to 13 bases. Complete variable domain (other parts from reference TRBV2 and TRBJ2-7): EPEVTQTPSHQVTQMGQEVILRCVPISNHLYFYWYRQILGQKVEFLVSFYNNEISEKSEIFDDQFSVERPDGSNFTLKIRSTKLEDSAMYFCASSELSSPEQYFGPGTRLTVT.